Sequencing of this TCR beta chain was carried out in a study of human T cells and chemical hapten exposure. Study-level background: Patients additionally received therapeutic doses of diphenylcyclopropenone on the scalp once a week, and this continued throughout the roughly 26-week study. Minor volume differences among pooled libraries chiefly drove per-sample TCR yield variation. The patch tests put 0.01% DPC on the skin of the upper back and were read 6 days later.

Germline-derived CDR1 and CDR2 are LGHNA and YSLEER. Trimming cost V 1 base and J 3 bases, with 7 bases left between them. The CDR3 covers 14 residues. In the library, unique molecular identifiers were attached to individual cDNA molecules. TCRdb used MiXCR to reprocess the RACE reads, holding one entry per CDR3 protein. This sample yields 70,000 to 90,000 distinct CDR3 sequences, of which 8.5% to 12% are seen a single time; around 5% belongs to the top ten. Time point: patch test 2, 6 weeks after DPC sensitization. Noted treatment: therapeutic diphenylcyclopropenone sensitization with weekly scalp DPC.

The V and J genes are TRBV4-3 and TRBJ1-5; D is uncertain. The sample here was whole blood, taken in connection with sensitization to the hapten diphenylcyclopropenone (DPC). The receptor comes from a woman aged 45-65 years with alopecia areata. Some clones in this sample may be carry-over from other donors' samples. CDR3 DNA: TGCGCCAGCAGCCAAGGAAGGGTCAATCAGCCCCAGCATTTT. It is translated as CASSQGRVNQPQHF.